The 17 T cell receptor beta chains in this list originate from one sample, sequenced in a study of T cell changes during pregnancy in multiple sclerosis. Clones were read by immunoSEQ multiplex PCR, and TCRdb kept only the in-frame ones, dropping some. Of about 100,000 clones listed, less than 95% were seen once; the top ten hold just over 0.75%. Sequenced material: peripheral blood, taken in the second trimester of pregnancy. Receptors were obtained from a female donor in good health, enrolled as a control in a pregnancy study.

The CDR3 sequence is CASSPSPYSNTEAFF. In DNA, the CDR3 is TGTGCCAGCAGCCCCTCTCCGTATTCGAACACTGAAGCTTTCTTT. This chain connects TRBV6-5 to TRBJ1-1; D is unresolved. The germline V and J ends were trimmed by 6 bases and 1 base, with 15 bases remaining between them. The germline V gene encodes CDR1 MNHEY and CDR2 SVGAGI. The CDR3 contains 15 residues.

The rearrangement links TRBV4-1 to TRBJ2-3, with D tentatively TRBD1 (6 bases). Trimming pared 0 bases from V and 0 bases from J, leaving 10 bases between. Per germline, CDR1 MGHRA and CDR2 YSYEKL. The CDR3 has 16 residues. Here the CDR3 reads CASSQEQGRSTDTQYF. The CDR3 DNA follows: TGCGCCAGCAGCCAAGAACAGGGCCGGAGCACAGATACGCAGTATTTT.

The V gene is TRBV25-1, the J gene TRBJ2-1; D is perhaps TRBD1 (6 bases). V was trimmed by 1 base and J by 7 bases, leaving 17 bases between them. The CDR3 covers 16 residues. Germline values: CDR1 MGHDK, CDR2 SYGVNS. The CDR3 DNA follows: TGTGCCAGCAGTGAATCGGGACAAGAGGTGGGTAATGAGCAGTTCTTC. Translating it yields CASSESGQEVGNEQFF.

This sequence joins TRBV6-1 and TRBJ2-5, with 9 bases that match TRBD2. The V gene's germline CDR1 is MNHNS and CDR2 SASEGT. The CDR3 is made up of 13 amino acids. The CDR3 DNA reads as TGTGCTATGGAGCGGGGGGAGGGAGAGACCCAGTACTTC. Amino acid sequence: CAMERGEGETQYF.

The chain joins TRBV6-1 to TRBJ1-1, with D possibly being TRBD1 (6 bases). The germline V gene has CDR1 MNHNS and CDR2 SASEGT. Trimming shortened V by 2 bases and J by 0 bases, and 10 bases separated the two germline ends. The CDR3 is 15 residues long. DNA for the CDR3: TGTGCCAGCAGTGAAATAAGGGGGATGAACACTGAAGCTTTCTTT. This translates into CASSEIRGMNTEAFF.

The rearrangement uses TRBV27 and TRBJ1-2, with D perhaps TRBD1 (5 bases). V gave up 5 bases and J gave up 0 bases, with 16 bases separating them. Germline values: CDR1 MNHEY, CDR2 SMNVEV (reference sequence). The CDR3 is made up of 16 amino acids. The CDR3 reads CASSTYRGFSNYGYTF. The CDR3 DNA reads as TGTGCCAGCAGTACGTACCGGGGGTTCTCTAACTATGGCTACACCTTC.

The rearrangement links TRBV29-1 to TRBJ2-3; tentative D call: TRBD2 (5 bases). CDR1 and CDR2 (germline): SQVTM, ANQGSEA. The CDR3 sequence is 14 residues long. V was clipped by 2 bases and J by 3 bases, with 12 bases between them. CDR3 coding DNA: TGCAGCGTTGAAACGTGGGAGCGGACAGATACGCAGTATTTT. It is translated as CSVETWERTDTQYF.

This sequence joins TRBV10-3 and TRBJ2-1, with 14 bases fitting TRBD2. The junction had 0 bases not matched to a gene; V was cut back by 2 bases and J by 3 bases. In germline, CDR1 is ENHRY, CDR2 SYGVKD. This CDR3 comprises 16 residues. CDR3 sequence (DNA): TGTGCCATCAGTGAGGGGACTAGCGGGAGCTACAATGAGCAGTTCTTC. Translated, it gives CAISEGTSGSYNEQFF.

In DNA form, the CDR3 reads TGTGCCTGGAGTGATCGACTAGCGGTCTATTCTGAGCAGTACTTC. Amino acids: CAWSDRLAVYSEQYF. The V gene is TRBV30, the J gene TRBJ2-7; the match to TRBD2 covers 9 bases. The CDR3 contains 15 residues. Germline lookup yields CDR1 GTSNPN and CDR2 SVGIG (reference sequence). V gave up 1 base and J gave up 7 bases; unmatched junction bases: 11.

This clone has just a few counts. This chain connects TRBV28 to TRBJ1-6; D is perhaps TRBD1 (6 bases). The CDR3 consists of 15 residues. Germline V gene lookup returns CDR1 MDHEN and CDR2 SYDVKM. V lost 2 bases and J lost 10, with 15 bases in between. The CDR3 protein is CASSLLLNRDSPLHF. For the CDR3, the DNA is TGTGCCAGCAGTTTACTACTCAACAGGGACTCACCCCTCCACTTT. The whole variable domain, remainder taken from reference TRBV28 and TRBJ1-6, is DVKVTQSSRYLVKRTGEKVFLECVQDMDHENMFWYRQDPGLGLRLIYFSYDVKMKEKGDIPEGYSVSREKKERFSLILESASTNQTSMYLCASSLLLNRDSPLHFGNGTRLTVT.

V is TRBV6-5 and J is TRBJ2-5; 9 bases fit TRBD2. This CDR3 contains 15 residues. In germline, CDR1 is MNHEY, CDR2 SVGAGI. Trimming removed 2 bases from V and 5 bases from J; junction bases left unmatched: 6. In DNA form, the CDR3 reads TGTGCCAGCAGTTACGCGGCGGGGGGGCTGGAGACCCAGTACTTC. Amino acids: CASSYAAGGLETQYF.

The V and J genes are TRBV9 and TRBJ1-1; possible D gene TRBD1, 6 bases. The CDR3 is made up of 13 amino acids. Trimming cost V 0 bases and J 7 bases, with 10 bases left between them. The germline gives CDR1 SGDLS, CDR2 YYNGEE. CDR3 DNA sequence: TGTGCCAGCAGCGTAGAACAGGGTAGTGAAGCTTTCTTT. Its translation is CASSVEQGSEAFF.

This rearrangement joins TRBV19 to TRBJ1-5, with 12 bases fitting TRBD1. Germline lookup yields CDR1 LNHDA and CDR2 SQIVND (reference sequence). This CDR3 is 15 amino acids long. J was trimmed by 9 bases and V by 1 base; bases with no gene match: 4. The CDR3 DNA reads TGTGCCAGTAGTATAGCTCGGGACAGGGGGCCGCCCCAGCATTTT. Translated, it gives CASSIARDRGPPQHF.

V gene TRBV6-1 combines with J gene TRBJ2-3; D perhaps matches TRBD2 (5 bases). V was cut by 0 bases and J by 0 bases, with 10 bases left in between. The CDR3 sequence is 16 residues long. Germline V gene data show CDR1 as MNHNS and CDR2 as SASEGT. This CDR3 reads CASSEASATSTDTQYF. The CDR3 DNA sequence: TGTGCCAGCAGTGAAGCTAGCGCGACCAGCACAGATACGCAGTATTTT.

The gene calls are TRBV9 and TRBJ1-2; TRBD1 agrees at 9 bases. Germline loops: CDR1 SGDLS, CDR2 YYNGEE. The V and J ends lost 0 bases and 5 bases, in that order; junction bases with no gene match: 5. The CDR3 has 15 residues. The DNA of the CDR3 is TGTGCCAGCAGCGTAGAAATCGACAGGGGGTATGGCTACACCTTC. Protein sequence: CASSVEIDRGYGYTF.

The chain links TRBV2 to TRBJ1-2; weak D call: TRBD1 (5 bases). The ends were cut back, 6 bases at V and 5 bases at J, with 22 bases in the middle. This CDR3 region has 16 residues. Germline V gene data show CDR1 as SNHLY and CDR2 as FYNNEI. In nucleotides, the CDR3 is TGTGCCAGCAGGGACCGCGGGGGGATTATACAATATGGCTACACCTTC. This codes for CASRDRGGIIQYGYTF.

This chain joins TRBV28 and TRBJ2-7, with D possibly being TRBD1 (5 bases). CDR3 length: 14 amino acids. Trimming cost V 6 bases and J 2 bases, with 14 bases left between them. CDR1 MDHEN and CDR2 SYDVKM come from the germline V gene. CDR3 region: CASSRETGAYEQYF. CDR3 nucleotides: TGTGCCAGCAGCCGCGAAACAGGTGCCTACGAGCAGTACTTC.